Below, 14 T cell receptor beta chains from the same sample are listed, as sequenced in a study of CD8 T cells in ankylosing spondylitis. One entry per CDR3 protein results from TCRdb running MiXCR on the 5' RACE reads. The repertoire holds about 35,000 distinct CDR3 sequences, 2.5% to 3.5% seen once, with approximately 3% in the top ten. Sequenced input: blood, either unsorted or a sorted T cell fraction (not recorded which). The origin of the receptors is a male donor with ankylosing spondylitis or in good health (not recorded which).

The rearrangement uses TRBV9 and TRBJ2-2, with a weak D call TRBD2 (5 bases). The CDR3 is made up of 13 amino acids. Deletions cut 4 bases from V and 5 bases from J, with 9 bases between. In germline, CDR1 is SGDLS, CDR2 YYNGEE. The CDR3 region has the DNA TGTGCCAGCAGCTCTCGGGGAACCGGGGAGCTGTTTTTT. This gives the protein CASSSRGTGELFF. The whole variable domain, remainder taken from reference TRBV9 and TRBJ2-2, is DSGVTQTPKHLITATGQRVTLRCSPRSGDLSVYWYQQSLDQGLQFLIQYYNGEERAKGNILERFSAQQFPDLHSELNLSSLELGDSALYFCASSSRGTGELFFGEGSRLTVL.

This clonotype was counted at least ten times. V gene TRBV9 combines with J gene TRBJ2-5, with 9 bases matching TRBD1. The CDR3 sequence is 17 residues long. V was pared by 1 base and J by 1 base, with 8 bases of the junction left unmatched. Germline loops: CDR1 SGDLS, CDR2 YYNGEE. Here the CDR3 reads CASSVFPGTGTQETQYF. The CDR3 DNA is TGTGCCAGCAGCGTATTCCCCGGGACAGGGACCCAAGAGACCCAGTACTTC.

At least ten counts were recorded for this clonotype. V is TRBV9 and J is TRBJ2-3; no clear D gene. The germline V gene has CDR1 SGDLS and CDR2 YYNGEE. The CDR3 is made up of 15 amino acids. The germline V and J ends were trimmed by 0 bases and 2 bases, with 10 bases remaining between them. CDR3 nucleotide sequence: TGTGCCAGCAGCGTAGCGGTACAACACACAGATACGCAGTATTTT. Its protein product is CASSVAVQHTDTQYF.

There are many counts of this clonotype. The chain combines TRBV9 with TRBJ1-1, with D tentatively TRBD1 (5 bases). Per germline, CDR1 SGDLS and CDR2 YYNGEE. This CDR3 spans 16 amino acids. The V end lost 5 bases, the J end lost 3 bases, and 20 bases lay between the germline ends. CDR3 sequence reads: CASSDLRGSLDTEAFF. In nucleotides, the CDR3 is TGTGCCAGCAGTGATCTTCGGGGGTCTCTGGACACTGAAGCTTTCTTT.

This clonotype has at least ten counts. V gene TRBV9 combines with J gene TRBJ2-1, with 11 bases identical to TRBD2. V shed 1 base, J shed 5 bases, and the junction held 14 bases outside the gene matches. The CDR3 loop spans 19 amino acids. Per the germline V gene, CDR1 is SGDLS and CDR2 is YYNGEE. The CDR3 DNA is TGTGCCAGCAGCGTACCTCGGGAAGGAACTAGCGGGAGCCACAATGAGCAGTTCTTC. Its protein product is CASSVPREGTSGSHNEQFF.

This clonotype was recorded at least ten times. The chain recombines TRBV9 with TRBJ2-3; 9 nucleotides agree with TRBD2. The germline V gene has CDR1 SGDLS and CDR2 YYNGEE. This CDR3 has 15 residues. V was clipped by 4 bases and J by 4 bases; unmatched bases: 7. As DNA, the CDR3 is TGTGCCAGCAGCAATAGCGGGGGTTTTGCAGATACGCAGTATTTT. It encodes CASSNSGGFADTQYF.

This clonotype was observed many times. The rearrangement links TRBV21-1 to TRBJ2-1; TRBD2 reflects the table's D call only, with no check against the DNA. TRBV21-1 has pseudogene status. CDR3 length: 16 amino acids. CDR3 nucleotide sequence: TGTGCCAGCAGCGGCAGCCAGCGCCTAGCGGGGTGTGAGCAGTTCTTC. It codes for CASSGSQRLAGCEQFF.

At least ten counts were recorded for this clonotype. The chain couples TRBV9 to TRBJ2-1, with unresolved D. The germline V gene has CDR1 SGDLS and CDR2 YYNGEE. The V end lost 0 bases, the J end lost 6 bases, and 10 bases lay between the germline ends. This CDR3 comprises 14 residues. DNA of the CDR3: TGTGCCAGCAGCGTAGCCGATTGGGGCAATGAGCAGTTCTTC. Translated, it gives CASSVADWGNEQFF.

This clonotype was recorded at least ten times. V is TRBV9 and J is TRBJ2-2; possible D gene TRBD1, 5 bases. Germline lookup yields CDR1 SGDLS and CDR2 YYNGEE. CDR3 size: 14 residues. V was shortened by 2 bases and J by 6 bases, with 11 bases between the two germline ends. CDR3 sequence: CASSVPWGAGELFF. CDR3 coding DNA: TGTGCCAGCAGCGTCCCGTGGGGCGCCGGGGAGCTGTTTTTT.

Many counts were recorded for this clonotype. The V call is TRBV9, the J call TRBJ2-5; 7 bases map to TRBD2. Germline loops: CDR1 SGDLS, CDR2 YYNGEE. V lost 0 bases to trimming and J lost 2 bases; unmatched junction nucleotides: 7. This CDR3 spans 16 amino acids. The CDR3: CASSVAPTRGQETQYF. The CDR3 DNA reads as TGTGCCAGCAGCGTAGCCCCCACGCGGGGGCAAGAGACCCAGTACTTC.

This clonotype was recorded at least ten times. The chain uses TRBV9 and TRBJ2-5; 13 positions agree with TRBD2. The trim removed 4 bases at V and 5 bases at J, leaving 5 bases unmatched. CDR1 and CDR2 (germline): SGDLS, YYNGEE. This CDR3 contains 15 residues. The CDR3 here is CASSYATSGGETQYF. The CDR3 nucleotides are TGTGCCAGCAGCTACGCGACTAGCGGGGGGGAGACCCAGTACTTC.

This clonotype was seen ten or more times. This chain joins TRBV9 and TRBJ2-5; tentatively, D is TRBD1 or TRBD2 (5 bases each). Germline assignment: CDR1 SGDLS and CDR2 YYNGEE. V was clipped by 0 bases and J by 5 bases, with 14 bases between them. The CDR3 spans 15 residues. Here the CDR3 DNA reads TGTGCCAGCAGCGTAGAACCGGGGACGGGGGAGACCCAGTACTTC. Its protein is CASSVEPGTGETQYF. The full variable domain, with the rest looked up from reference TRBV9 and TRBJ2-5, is DSGVTQTPKHLITATGQRVTLRCSPRSGDLSVYWYQQSLDQGLQFLIQYYNGEERAKGNILERFSAQQFPDLHSELNLSSLELGDSALYFCASSVEPGTGETQYFGPGTRLLVL.

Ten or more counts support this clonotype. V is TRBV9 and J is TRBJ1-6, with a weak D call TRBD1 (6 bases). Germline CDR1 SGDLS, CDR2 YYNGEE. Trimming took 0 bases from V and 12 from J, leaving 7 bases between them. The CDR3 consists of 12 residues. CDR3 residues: CASSVGRGPLHF. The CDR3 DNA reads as TGTGCCAGCAGCGTAGGCAGGGGACCCCTCCACTTT. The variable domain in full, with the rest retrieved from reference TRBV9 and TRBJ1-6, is DSGVTQTPKHLITATGQRVTLRCSPRSGDLSVYWYQQSLDQGLQFLIQYYNGEERAKGNILERFSAQQFPDLHSELNLSSLELGDSALYFCASSVGRGPLHFGNGTRLTVT.

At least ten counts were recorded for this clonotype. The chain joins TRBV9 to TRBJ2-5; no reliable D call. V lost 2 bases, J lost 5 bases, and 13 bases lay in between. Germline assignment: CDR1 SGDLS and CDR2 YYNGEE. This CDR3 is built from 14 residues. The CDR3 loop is CASSVNRVGETQYF. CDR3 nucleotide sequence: TGTGCCAGCAGCGTCAATCGGGTAGGGGAGACCCAGTACTTC.